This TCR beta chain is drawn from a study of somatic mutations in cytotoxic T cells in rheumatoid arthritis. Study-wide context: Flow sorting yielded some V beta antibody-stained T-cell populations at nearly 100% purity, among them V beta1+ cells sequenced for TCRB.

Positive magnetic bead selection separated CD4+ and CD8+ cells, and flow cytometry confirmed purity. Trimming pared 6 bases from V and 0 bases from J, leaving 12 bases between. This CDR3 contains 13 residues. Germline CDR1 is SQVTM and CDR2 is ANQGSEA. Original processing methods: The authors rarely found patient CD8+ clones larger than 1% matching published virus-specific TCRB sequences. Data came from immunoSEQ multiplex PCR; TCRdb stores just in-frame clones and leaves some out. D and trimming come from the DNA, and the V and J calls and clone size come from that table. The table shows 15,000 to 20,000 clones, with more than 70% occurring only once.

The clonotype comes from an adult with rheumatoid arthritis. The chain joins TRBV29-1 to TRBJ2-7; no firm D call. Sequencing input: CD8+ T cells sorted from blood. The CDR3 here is CSVRTADSYEQYF. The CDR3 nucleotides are TGCAGCGTCAGGACGGCGGACTCCTACGAGCAGTACTTC.